This record concerns one T cell receptor beta chain sequence. Its specificity is not known. Trimming removed 1 base at V and 5 bases at J, with 14 bases between. CDR1 LNHNV and CDR2 YYDKDF come from the germline V gene (reference sequence). The CDR3 covers 15 residues. The sample is drawn from a study of beta chain features in type 1 diabetes. Overall study context: The patient and healthy donor groups were comparable for age, gender and cell yields. Examined across all samples were almost 110 million sorted cells. Findings and caveats of the study: Unsettled here was the matter of whether HLA type influences TCRB rearrangement. A greater similarity of naive, central memory and Treg TCRB repertoires was seen among patients than among healthy donors.

The entirety of the isolated RNA underwent reverse transcription, so expressed TCRB transcripts were sequenced. Here immunoSEQ multiplex PCR was the method, and the copy in TCRdb shows in-frame clones only, minus some. The profile shows 600,000 to 650,000 clones, less than 20% of them singletons. Sample: naive CD4+ T cells from blood. The rearrangement joins TRBV15 to TRBJ1-1; TRBD1 might be the D (6 bases). This TCR came from a man aged 18 to 30 in good health. The chain's CDR3 is CATSRVSGVRTEAFF. In DNA form, the CDR3 reads TGTGCCACCAGCAGAGTTTCAGGGGTTAGGACTGAAGCTTTCTTT.